This T cell receptor (beta chain) was documented in a study of post-analysis software for immune sequencing data. Trimming removed 0 bases from V and 2 bases from J; junction bases left unmatched: 2. This CDR3 is 14 amino acids long. The germline CDR1 and CDR2 sequences are SGHDT and YYEEEE. Overall study results and limits: Elevated frequency relative to controls characterized several TRBV segments in patients, TRBV5-6, TRBV5-1 and TRBV20-1 among them. The study found significantly lower normalized Chao1 diversity in multiple sclerosis patients than in controls. F measure showed strong co-clustering of same-batch samples.

The sample holds a few counts of this clonotype. Its antigen is not known. Researchers reported that TCR beta cDNA libraries carried unique molecular identifiers. Using its own MiXCR run on the PCR reads, TCRdb lists one record per CDR3 protein. The table lists 700,000 to 800,000 distinct CDR3 sequences, approximately 30% of them singletons. The chain is built from TRBV5-6 and TRBJ2-7; 7 nucleotides align to TRBD2. This receptor was identified in a girl aged 10-17 years with multiple sclerosis. Sample: blood. CDR3 in DNA: TGTGCCAGCAGCTTGGATGGGGGGGCCTACGAGCAGTACTTC. Translated, it gives CASSLDGGAYEQYF.